This T cell receptor beta chain was sequenced for a study of T cells in Graves' hyperthyroidism and ophthalmopathy. This clonotype was found many times. V was pared by 0 bases and J by 1 base, with 15 bases between. CDR1 is SGHNT and CDR2 is YYREEE in the germline V gene (reference sequence). CDR3 length equals 17 residues. From RNA transcripts, TCR beta CDR3 regions were amplified. HTBI primers were employed in a first-round RT-PCR of the TCR CDR3. MiXCR was run by TCRdb on the multiplex PCR reads, yielding one entry per CDR3 protein. The sample yields around 570,000 distinct CDR3 sequences, approximately 20% seen once.

Sequencing was performed on blood. The chain employs TRBV5-4 and TRBJ2-3, with D possibly being TRBD1 (5 bases). This sequence originates from a man aged 35 to 55 with Graves' ophthalmopathy. CDR3 protein: CASSLAGSAFGTDTQYF. In DNA form, the CDR3 reads TGTGCCAGCAGCTTGGCAGGGTCTGCTTTCGGCACAGATACGCAGTATTTT. Combining the CDR3 with reference TRBV5-4 and TRBJ2-3 gives the whole variable domain ETGVTQSPTHLIKTRGQQVTLRCSSQSGHNTVSWYQQALGQGPQFIFQYYREEENGRGNFPPRFSGLQFPNYSSELNVNALELDDSALYLCASSLAGSAFGTDTQYFGPGTRLTVL.